Listed below are T cell receptor beta chains from one sample, sequenced in a study of identical twins. A single record per CDR3 protein comes from TCRdb applying MiXCR to the 5' RACE reads. This sample has under 250,000 distinct CDR3 sequences, with about 7.5% found just once. Another study also made use of these data, one on yellow fever vaccine responses in identical twins.

The sample was CD8+ T cells sorted from blood. All receptors derive from a woman aged 18 to 35 in good health. Each CDR3 is given with its conserved first and last residue. Fields, in order: CDR3 protein, CDR3 DNA, V gene, clone size, D gene, J gene, CDR3 length. D genes are given only for firm matches. Size values are once, few and many counts, or a class for expanded clones, and some rows have none.

CDR3aa: CASINGQSTDTQYF
CDR3nt: TGCGCCAGCATTAACGGACAGAGCACAGATACGCAGTATTTT
v_gene: TRBV10-2
abundance: NA
d_gene: NA
j_gene: TRBJ2-3
len: 14

CDR3aa: CSVEPTPWDRGNSPLHF
CDR3nt: TGCAGCGTTGAACCAACCCCTTGGGACAGGGGGAATTCACCCCTCCACTTT
v_gene: TRBV29-1
abundance: many
d_gene: TRBD1
j_gene: TRBJ1-6
len: 17

CDR3aa: CASSADSYEQYF
CDR3nt: TGTGCCAGCAGTGCCGACTCCTACGAGCAGTACTTC
v_gene: TRBV12-3/TRBV12-4
abundance: many
d_gene: NA
j_gene: TRBJ2-7
len: 12

CDR3aa: CASSPHPLDEQYF
CDR3nt: TGCGCCAGCAGCCCCCACCCACTCGACGAGCAGTACTTC
v_gene: TRBV5-1
abundance: NA
d_gene: NA
j_gene: TRBJ2-7
len: 13

CDR3aa: CASSVVPGTRTEAFF
CDR3nt: TGTGCCAGCAGCGTAGTCCCAGGAACGAGGACTGAAGCTTTCTTT
v_gene: TRBV9
abundance: many
d_gene: NA
j_gene: TRBJ1-1
len: 15

CDR3aa: CASSFEGIEEKLFF
CDR3nt: TGTGCCAGCAGTTTCGAAGGGATAGAGGAAAAACTGTTTTTT
v_gene: TRBV12-3/TRBV12-4
abundance: many
d_gene: NA
j_gene: TRBJ1-4
len: 14

CDR3aa: CASAPGGGTDTQYF
CDR3nt: TGTGCCAGCGCCCCGGGCGGCGGCACAGATACGCAGTATTTT
v_gene: TRBV28
abundance: few
d_gene: NA
j_gene: TRBJ2-3
len: 14

CDR3aa: CSVEFRDTSTDTQYF
CDR3nt: TGCAGCGTTGAATTCCGTGACACCAGCACAGATACGCAGTATTTT
v_gene: TRBV29-1
abundance: many
d_gene: NA
j_gene: TRBJ2-3
len: 15

CDR3aa: CATSRDRENEQFF
CDR3nt: TGTGCCACCAGCAGAGATCGGGAGAATGAGCAGTTCTTC
v_gene: TRBV15
abundance: many
d_gene: NA
j_gene: TRBJ2-1
len: 13

CDR3aa: CASSLVASGKYEGETQYF
CDR3nt: TGTGCCAGCAGCTTGGTGGCTAGCGGGAAATACGAAGGGGAGACCCAGTACTTC
v_gene: TRBV5-6
abundance: few
d_gene: TRBD2
j_gene: TRBJ2-5
len: 18

CDR3aa: CASSLSGSTGELFF
CDR3nt: TGTGCCAGCAGCTTATCGGGATCCACCGGGGAGCTGTTTTTT
v_gene: TRBV11-2
abundance: NA
d_gene: NA
j_gene: TRBJ2-2
len: 14

CDR3aa: CASSADRDYEQYF
CDR3nt: TGTGCCAGCAGCGCAGACAGGGACTACGAGCAGTACTTC
v_gene: TRBV9
abundance: few
d_gene: TRBD1
j_gene: TRBJ2-7
len: 13

CDR3aa: CASSFAGGHEQYF
CDR3nt: TGTGCCAGCAGTTTCGCAGGGGGCCACGAGCAGTACTTC
v_gene: TRBV12-3/TRBV12-4
abundance: NA
d_gene: TRBD1
j_gene: TRBJ2-7
len: 13

CDR3aa: CASSQRVGTTYNEQFF
CDR3nt: TGTGCCAGCAGCCAACGGGTGGGAACCACCTACAATGAGCAGTTCTTC
v_gene: TRBV7-6
abundance: few
d_gene: NA
j_gene: TRBJ2-1
len: 16

CDR3aa: CASSPIRGQGDNEQFF
CDR3nt: TGTGCCAGCAGCCCAATCCGGGGACAGGGAGACAATGAGCAGTTCTTC
v_gene: TRBV13
abundance: few
d_gene: TRBD1
j_gene: TRBJ2-1
len: 16

CDR3aa: CSAERGGQGFTDTQYF
CDR3nt: TGCAGTGCTGAGCGGGGGGGCCAAGGTTTCACAGATACGCAGTATTTT
v_gene: TRBV20-1
abundance: few
d_gene: TRBD2
j_gene: TRBJ2-3
len: 16

CDR3aa: CASSPREDIGYEQYF
CDR3nt: TGTGCCAGCAGCCCACGCGAGGATATAGGGTACGAGCAGTACTTC
v_gene: TRBV28
abundance: many
d_gene: NA
j_gene: TRBJ2-7
len: 15

CDR3aa: CASSLSKGAYYNEQFF
CDR3nt: TGTGCCAGCAGCTTGTCCAAGGGGGCTTATTACAATGAGCAGTTCTTC
v_gene: TRBV11-2
abundance: NA
d_gene: TRBD1
j_gene: TRBJ2-1
len: 16

CDR3aa: CASSPRLGANYGYTF
CDR3nt: TGTGCCAGCAGTCCTCGTCTGGGAGCTAACTATGGCTACACCTTC
v_gene: TRBV28
abundance: few
d_gene: NA
j_gene: TRBJ1-2
len: 15

CDR3aa: CASSPRGYNQPQHF
CDR3nt: TGTGCCAGCAGTCCAAGGGGCTACAATCAGCCCCAGCATTTT
v_gene: TRBV28
abundance: NA
d_gene: NA
j_gene: TRBJ1-5
len: 14

CDR3aa: CASSQVRVGLDEQFF
CDR3nt: TGTGCCAGCAGCCAAGTCAGGGTGGGTCTGGACGAGCAGTTCTTC
v_gene: TRBV3-1
abundance: many
d_gene: NA
j_gene: TRBJ2-1
len: 15

CDR3aa: CASSLQGAHQPQHF
CDR3nt: TGTGCCAGCAGCTTACAGGGGGCCCATCAGCCCCAGCATTTT
v_gene: TRBV12-3/TRBV12-4
abundance: many
d_gene: TRBD1
j_gene: TRBJ1-5
len: 14

CDR3aa: CASSPTGAETQYF
CDR3nt: TGTGCCAGCAGCCCGACAGGGGCAGAGACCCAGTACTTC
v_gene: TRBV14
abundance: few
d_gene: TRBD1
j_gene: TRBJ2-5
len: 13

CDR3aa: CASSFAFTGDPYNEQFF
CDR3nt: TGCGCCAGCAGCTTTGCCTTCACGGGAGACCCCTACAATGAGCAGTTCTTC
v_gene: TRBV5-1
abundance: many
d_gene: NA
j_gene: TRBJ2-1
len: 17

CDR3aa: CSAAGGNADTQYF
CDR3nt: TGCAGTGCCGCCGGGGGTAACGCAGATACGCAGTATTTT
v_gene: TRBV20-1
abundance: NA
d_gene: NA
j_gene: TRBJ2-3
len: 13

CDR3aa: CSARLADYEQYF
CDR3nt: TGCAGTGCTAGACTAGCTGATTACGAGCAGTACTTC
v_gene: TRBV20-1
abundance: many
d_gene: NA
j_gene: TRBJ2-7
len: 12

CDR3aa: CASTATNTGELFF
CDR3nt: TGTGCCAGCACGGCTACGAACACCGGGGAGCTGTTTTTT
v_gene: TRBV27
abundance: many
d_gene: NA
j_gene: TRBJ2-2
len: 13

CDR3aa: CASSLSPGGGGYTF
CDR3nt: TGTGCCAGCAGTTTGTCACCAGGGGGTGGCGGCTACACCTTC
v_gene: TRBV12-3/TRBV12-4
abundance: many
d_gene: TRBD1
j_gene: TRBJ1-2
len: 14

CDR3aa: CASRDGPNQPQHF
CDR3nt: TGTGCCAGCAGGGACGGACCCAATCAGCCCCAGCATTTT
v_gene: TRBV12-3/TRBV12-4
abundance: few
d_gene: NA
j_gene: TRBJ1-5
len: 13